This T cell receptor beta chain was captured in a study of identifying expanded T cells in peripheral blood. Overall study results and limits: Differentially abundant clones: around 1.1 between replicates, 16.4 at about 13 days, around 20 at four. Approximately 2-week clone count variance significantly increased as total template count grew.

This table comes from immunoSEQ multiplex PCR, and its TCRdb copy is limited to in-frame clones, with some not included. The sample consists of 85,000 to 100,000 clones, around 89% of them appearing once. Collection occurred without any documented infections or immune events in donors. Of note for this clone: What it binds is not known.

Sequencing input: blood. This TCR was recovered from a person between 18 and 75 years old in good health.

The CDR3 DNA is TGTGCCAGCAGTGACTTTGGGACAGGATATCAGCCCCAGCATTTT. It encodes CASSDFGTGYQPQHF. The V call is TRBV6-4, the J call TRBJ1-5; 8 positions match TRBD1. This CDR3 comprises 15 residues. J gave up 5 bases and V 1 base, and 4 bases lay outside the gene matches. The germline V gene has CDR1 MRHNA and CDR2 SNTAGT.